Each of the 11 T cell receptor beta chains below was sequenced from the same sample in a study of OX40 agonist ivuxolimab in advanced cancers. Profiling relied on immunoSEQ multiplex PCR, and the TCRdb table lists in-frame clones only, not all of them. The table includes 50,000 to 70,000 clones, around four fifths detected once. Sample: CD4+ or CD8+ T cells sorted from blood, taken in a trial of the OX40 agonist ivuxolimab. The receptors were gathered from an adult with an advanced solid tumor such as melanoma, head and neck, liver or kidney cancer.

This clone was observed a few times. Germline and junction disagree at one end, which may indicate a read error. Other DNA sequences in this sample translate to the same CDR3. This rearrangement joins TRBV20-1 to TRBJ1-2; D is unresolved. The CDR3 sequence is 11 residues long. Germline-derived CDR1 and CDR2 are DFQATT and SNEGSKA (reference sequence). The CDR3 bases are TGCAGCGCTAGCGGGAGCTATGGCTACACCTTC. Amino acids: CSASGSYGYTF.

The genes are TRBV11-2 and TRBJ2-5, with TRBD1 matching over 8 bases. The CDR3 is 15 amino acids. Trimming removed 5 bases from V and 5 bases from J; junction bases left unmatched: 10. From germline, CDR1 is SGHAT and CDR2 FQNNGV. The CDR3 nucleotides read TGTGCCAGCAGCCGTACAAGGACAGGGAGGGAGACCCAGTACTTC. Translation: CASSRTRTGRETQYF.

J is TRBJ2-1 and V is TRBV5-4; D might be TRBD2 (7 bases). With 4 bases removed from V and 4 bases from J, the gap between germline ends came to 12 bases. The germline CDR1 and CDR2 sequences are SGHNT and YYREEE (reference sequence). The CDR3 runs 14 residues. The CDR3 loop is CASSGGRGYNEQFF. The CDR3 nucleotides are TGTGCCAGCAGCGGGGGGAGGGGGTACAATGAGCAGTTCTTC. The full variable domain, in which reference TRBV5-4 and TRBJ2-1 provide the parts outside the CDR3, is ETGVTQSPTHLIKTRGQQVTLRCSSQSGHNTVSWYQQALGQGPQFIFQYYREEENGRGNFPPRFSGLQFPNYSSELNVNALELDDSALYLCASSGGRGYNEQFFGPGTRLTVL.

J is TRBJ2-7 and V is TRBV5-1; D is uncertain. V was shortened by 0 bases and J by 6 bases, with 13 bases between the two germline ends. The CDR3 spans 14 residues. The V gene's germline CDR1 is SGHRS and CDR2 YFSETQ. CDR3 protein: CASSLAPGPGEQYF. The CDR3 region has the DNA TGCGCCAGCAGCTTGGCCCCCGGTCCGGGCGAGCAGTACTTC.

The J gene is TRBJ1-5, the V gene TRBV19; TRBD1 aligns across 7 bases. From germline, CDR1 is LNHDA and CDR2 SQIVND (reference sequence). CDR3 length: 14 amino acids. V shed 6 bases, J shed 4 bases, and the junction held 6 bases outside the gene matches. CDR3 residues: CASRPGQHNQPQHF. CDR3 in DNA: TGTGCCAGTAGGCCGGGACAGCATAATCAGCCCCAGCATTTT.

The chain carries TRBV10-2 and TRBJ2-1, with 7 nucleotides matching TRBD2. Germline CDR1 and CDR2: WSHSY and SAAADI. V was clipped by 7 bases and J by 8 bases; unmatched bases: 5. The CDR3 sequence is 12 residues long. The CDR3 coding sequence is TGCGCCAGCAAGAATGGGGGGGATGAGCAGTTCTTC. Its translation is CASKNGGDEQFF.

This clone was counted once. CDR3 DNA sequence: TGTGCCAGCAGCAAAGAGTCTAGGGACTACGAGCAGTACTTC. It translates to CASSKESRDYEQYF. V usage is TRBV21-1 and J usage is TRBJ2-7. TRBV21-1 is described as a pseudogene. CDR3 size: 14 residues.

To note about this clone: The DNA is left out, because the CDR3 cannot be placed on it with certainty; the CDR3 is given as TCRdb lists it. The V gene is TRBV7-3, the J gene TRBJ2-1; TRBD2 reflects the table's D call only, with no check against the DNA. The germline V gene encodes CDR1 SGHTA and CDR2 FQGTGA. The CDR3 numbers 11 amino acids, ends counted. The CDR3 region is CAWGAGAREVF.

The V gene is TRBV14, the J gene TRBJ2-7; possibly TRBD2 for D (6 bases). V lost 3 bases, J lost 12 bases, and 21 bases lay in between. CDR1 is SGHDN, CDR2 FVKESK, per germline. This CDR3 comprises 14 residues. DNA for the CDR3: TGTGCCAGCAGCCATCTCGTGGAGGGAGGACTAAGGTACTTC. Translating it yields CASSHLVEGGLRYF.

V usage is TRBV30 and J usage is TRBJ1-5, with TRBD1 matching over 7 bases. The length of the CDR3 is 15 residues. The germline CDR1 and CDR2 sequences are GTSNPN and SVGIG (reference sequence). With 0 bases clipped from V and 6 bases from J, the junction kept 8 bases outside the gene matches. CDR3 DNA sequence: TGTGCCTGGAGTGTAACCCGACAGGGTACTCAGCCCCAGCATTTT. Translating it yields CAWSVTRQGTQPQHF.

The chain joins TRBV7-9 to TRBJ2-1, with D possibly TRBD2 on 5 matching bases. CDR3 size: 12 residues. V dropped 7 bases and J dropped 6 bases, with 10 bases sitting between them. Germline lookup yields CDR1 SEHNR and CDR2 FQNEAQ (reference sequence). The CDR3 spells CASNYGVNEQFF. The CDR3 coding sequence is TGTGCCAGCAACTACGGGGTCAATGAGCAGTTCTTC.